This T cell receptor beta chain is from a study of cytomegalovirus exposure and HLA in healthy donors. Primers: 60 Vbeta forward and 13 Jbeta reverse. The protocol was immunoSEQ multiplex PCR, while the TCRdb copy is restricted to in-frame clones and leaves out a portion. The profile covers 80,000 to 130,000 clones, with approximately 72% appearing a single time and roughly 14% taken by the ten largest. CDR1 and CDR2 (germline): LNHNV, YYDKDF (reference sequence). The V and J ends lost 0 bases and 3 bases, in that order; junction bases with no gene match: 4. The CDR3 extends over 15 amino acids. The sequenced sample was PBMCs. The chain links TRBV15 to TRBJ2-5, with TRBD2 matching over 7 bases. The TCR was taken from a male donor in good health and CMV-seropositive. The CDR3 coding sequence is TGTGCCACCAGCAGAGATAGGGACTATAAAGAGACCCAGTACTTC. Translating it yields CATSRDRDYKETQYF.